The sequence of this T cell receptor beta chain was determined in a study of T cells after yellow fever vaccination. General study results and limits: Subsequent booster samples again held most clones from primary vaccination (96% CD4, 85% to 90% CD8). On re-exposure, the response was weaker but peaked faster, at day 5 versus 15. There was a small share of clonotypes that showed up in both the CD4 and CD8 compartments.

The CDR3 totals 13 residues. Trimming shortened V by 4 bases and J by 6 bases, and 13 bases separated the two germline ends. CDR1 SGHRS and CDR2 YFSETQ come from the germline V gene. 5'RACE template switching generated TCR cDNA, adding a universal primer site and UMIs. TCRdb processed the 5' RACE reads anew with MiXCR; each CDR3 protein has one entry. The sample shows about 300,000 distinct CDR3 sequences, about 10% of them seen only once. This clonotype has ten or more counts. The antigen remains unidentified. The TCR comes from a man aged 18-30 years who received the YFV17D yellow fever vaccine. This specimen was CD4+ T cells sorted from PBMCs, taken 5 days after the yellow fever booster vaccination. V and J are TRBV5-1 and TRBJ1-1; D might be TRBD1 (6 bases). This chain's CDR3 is CASSHGQSAEAFF. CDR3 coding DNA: TGCGCCAGCAGCCACGGACAGTCCGCTGAAGCTTTCTTT.